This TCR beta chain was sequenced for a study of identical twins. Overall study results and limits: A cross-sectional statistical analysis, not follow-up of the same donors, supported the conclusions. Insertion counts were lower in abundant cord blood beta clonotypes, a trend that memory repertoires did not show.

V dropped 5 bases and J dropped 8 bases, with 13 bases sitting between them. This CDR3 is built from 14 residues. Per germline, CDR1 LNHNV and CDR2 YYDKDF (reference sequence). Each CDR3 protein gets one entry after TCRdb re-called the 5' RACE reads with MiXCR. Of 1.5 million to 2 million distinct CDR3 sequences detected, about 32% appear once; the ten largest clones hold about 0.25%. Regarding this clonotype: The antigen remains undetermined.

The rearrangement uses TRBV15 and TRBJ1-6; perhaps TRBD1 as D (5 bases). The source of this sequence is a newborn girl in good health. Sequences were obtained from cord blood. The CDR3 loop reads CATSPRQKDSPLHF. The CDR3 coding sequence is TGTGCCACCAGCCCCCGACAGAAGGATTCACCCCTCCACTTT. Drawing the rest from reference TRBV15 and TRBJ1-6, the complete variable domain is DAMVIQNPRYQVTQFGKPVTLSCSQTLNHNVMYWYQQKSSQAPKLLFHYYDKDFNNEADTPDNFQSRRPNTSFCFLDIRSPGLGDTAMYLCATSPRQKDSPLHFGNGTRLTVT.